The sequence of this TCR beta chain was determined in a study of blood T cell repertoires in COVID-19. Trimming removed 4 bases from V and 3 bases from J, with 12 bases in between. The CDR3 runs 15 residues. The germline V gene has CDR1 LGHNA and CDR2 YSLEER. The table came from immunoSEQ multiplex PCR; TCRdb's copy has only in-frame clones and leaves some out. The sample includes approximately 210,000 clones, approximately 80% of them seen just once. The clonotype comes from a young man with active or convalescent COVID-19. The J gene is TRBJ1-4, the V gene TRBV4-3, with D maybe TRBD1 (5 bases). Input material: peripheral blood. The CDR3 DNA reads as TGCGCCAGCAGCCGATCCAGGGTTGCTAATGAAAAACTGTTTTTT. Amino acid sequence: CASSRSRVANEKLFF.